This TCR beta chain was recorded in a study of blood T cell repertoires in COVID-19. Assay used: immunoSEQ multiplex PCR; TCRdb lists only in-frame clones, some missing. The data hold 280,000 or so clones, with nearly 90% observed a single time. The CDR3 totals 15 residues. V was clipped by 4 bases and J by 5 bases; unmatched bases: 8. Per germline, CDR1 LNHNV and CDR2 YYDKDF (reference sequence). The sequence was collected from a woman aged 18-29 years with acute COVID-19. Sequencing was performed on PBMCs or T cells enriched from blood (not recorded which). V gene TRBV15 combines with J gene TRBJ1-1, with 9 nucleotides matching TRBD1. This chain's CDR3 is CATSKSPGQGTEAFF. The CDR3 coding sequence is TGTGCCACCAGCAAAAGCCCGGGACAGGGAACTGAAGCTTTCTTT.